Each of the 32 T cell receptor beta chains below was sequenced from the same sample in a study of spatial heterogeneity in lung cancer. Time point specified: sample taken at primary tumor resection. Unsorted whole RNA from tumor, nontumor lung or frozen PBMC underwent sequencing. TCRdb processed the 5' RACE reads anew with MiXCR; each CDR3 protein has one entry. The data contain roughly 5,100 distinct CDR3 sequences, about a third of them seen just once; the ten biggest clones take up approximately 3.3%. Sample: PBMCs, taken at surgery. The receptors come from a female donor with early-stage non-small cell lung cancer.

On this clonotype: Little can be read into the size of this beta chain, an off-target read in a library designed for alpha chains. The chain joins TRBV6-2 or TRBV6-3 to TRBJ2-7; the match to TRBD1 covers 7 bases. CDR3 size: 14 residues. In germline, CDR1 is MNHEY, CDR2 SVGEGT. After removal of 6 bases from V and 0 bases from J, the junction contained 5 bases not matched to a gene. Here the CDR3 DNA reads TGTGCCAGCAGAAGAACAGGGGCCTCCTACGAGCAGTACTTC. Its protein is CASRRTGASYEQYF.

This clonotype appeared a few times. The size of this beta chain means little, since it is a stray read in a library made for alpha chains. The chain carries TRBV2 and TRBJ2-3; D is unresolved. Trimming took off 7 bases at V and 4 bases at J, with 12 bases between the two ends. CDR1 and CDR2 from the germline V gene are SNHLY and FYNNEI. The CDR3 consists of 13 residues. The CDR3 DNA reads TGTGCCAGCACGGGTTTGTGGCCAGATACGCAGTATTTT. Encoded protein: CASTGLWPDTQYF.

In the case of this clonotype: Little can be read into the size of this beta chain, an off-target read in a library designed for alpha chains. The chain carries TRBV7-9 and TRBJ2-6; D is perhaps TRBD1 (5 bases). From germline, CDR1 is SEHNR and CDR2 FQNEAQ (reference sequence). The CDR3 sequence is 16 residues long. V was trimmed by 5 bases and J by 2 bases, leaving 13 bases between them. The CDR3 coding sequence is TGTGCCAGCAGCGAGTTGACAGCTACTGGGGCCAACGTCCTGACTTTC. Translating gives CASSELTATGANVLTF.

The table lists this clonotype with a few counts. This beta chain is an unintended read in a library built for alpha chains; its size means little. V gene TRBV29-1 combines with J gene TRBJ2-4; D unclear. Per the germline V gene, CDR1 is SQVTM and CDR2 is ANQGSEA. V was trimmed by 0 bases and J by 7 bases, leaving 10 bases between them. This CDR3 comprises 13 residues. CDR3 sequence (DNA): TGCAGCGTTGAAGATCTCAGCACTAACATTCAGTACTTC. Protein: CSVEDLSTNIQYF.

This clonotype was seen only a few times. This beta chain lies outside the target of a library built for alpha chains; its clone size means little. The chain uses TRBV20-1 and TRBJ2-7; D is possibly TRBD1 (6 bases). The germline gives CDR1 DFQATT, CDR2 SNEGSKA (reference sequence). The CDR3 has 11 amino acids. The ends were cut back, 7 bases at V and 5 bases at J, with 12 bases in the middle. The DNA of the CDR3 is TGCAGTGTTGGCAGGGGCGACGAGCAGTACTTC. Its translation: CSVGRGDEQYF.

Points on this clonotype: This beta chain is an unintended read in a library built for alpha chains; its size means little. This chain joins TRBV7-9 and TRBJ1-6, with D tentatively TRBD1 (5 bases). Per the germline V gene, CDR1 is SEHNR and CDR2 is FQNEAQ (reference sequence). The CDR3 contains 14 residues. V lost 3 bases to trimming and J lost 8 bases, with 11 bases between them. The CDR3 region is CASSFYGGDSPLHF. The CDR3 nucleotides are TGTGCCAGCAGCTTTTACGGGGGGGATTCACCCCTCCACTTT. The complete variable domain, with remaining parts taken from reference TRBV7-9 and TRBJ1-6, reads DTGVSQNPRHKITKRGQNVTFRCDPISEHNRLYWYRQTLGQGPEFLTYFQNEAQLEKSRLLSDRFSAERPKGSFSTLEIQRTEQGDSAMYLCASSFYGGDSPLHFGNGTRLTVT.

In this sample, this clonotype turned up a few times. This beta chain came through as a stray read in a library set up for alpha chains, and its size says little. The chain carries TRBV3-1 and TRBJ2-7; tentative D call: TRBD1 (5 bases). Germline values: CDR1 LGHDT, CDR2 YNNKEL (reference sequence). Trimming took off 3 bases at V and 0 bases at J, with 12 bases between the two ends. The CDR3 extends over 15 amino acids. The CDR3 loop reads CASSQLGQPSYEQYF. In DNA form, the CDR3 reads TGTGCCAGCAGCCAGCTGGGGCAGCCCTCCTACGAGCAGTACTTC.

Of note for this clonotype: The size of this beta chain means little, since it is a stray read in a library made for alpha chains. V gene TRBV7-2 combines with J gene TRBJ2-1; TRBD2 agrees at 12 bases. CDR3 size: 17 residues. V was clipped by 5 bases and J by 2 bases; unmatched bases: 7. CDR1 is SGHTA and CDR2 is FQGNSA in the germline V gene. For the CDR3, the DNA is TGTGCCAGCAGCGGACAAACTAGCGGGGGGCCCTACAATGAGCAGTTCTTC. It yields the protein CASSGQTSGGPYNEQFF. The entire variable domain, with the rest obtained from reference TRBV7-2 and TRBJ2-1, is as follows: GAGVSQSPSNKVTEKGKDVELRCDPISGHTALYWYRQSLGQGLEFLIYFQGNSAPDKSGLPSDRFSAERTGGSVSTLTIQRTQQEDSAVYLCASSGQTSGGPYNEQFFGPGTRLTVL.

A remark on this clonotype: This beta chain was picked up by a library intended for alpha chains and is off target, so its count carries little meaning. The chain joins TRBV5-6 to TRBJ2-7; no clear D gene. V was cut by 4 bases and J by 0 bases, with 8 bases left in between. This CDR3 has 13 amino acids. Germline V CDR1 and CDR2: SGHDT, YYEEEE. The CDR3: CASSLDPSYEQYF. The CDR3, as DNA: TGTGCCAGCAGCCTCGACCCCTCCTACGAGCAGTACTTC.

Concerning this clonotype: Little can be read into the size of this beta chain, an off-target read in a library designed for alpha chains. For the CDR3, the DNA is TGTGCCAGCAGCCAAGATCGGTGGAATACGCAGTATTTT. Its protein product is CASSQDRWNTQYF. The chain couples TRBV3-1 to TRBJ2-3, with D unresolved. V shed 0 bases and J shed 7 bases, with 8 bases lying between them. The length of the CDR3 is 13 residues. CDR1 and CDR2 from the germline V gene are LGHDT and YNNKEL (reference sequence).

In its sample, this clonotype was seen a few times. This beta chain came through as a stray read in a library set up for alpha chains, and its size says little. The genes are TRBV24-1 and TRBJ2-5; tentative D call: TRBD2 (6 bases). Germline V lookup: CDR1 KGHDR, CDR2 SFDVKD. This CDR3 comprises 12 residues. V gave up 6 bases and J gave up 4 bases, with 8 bases separating them. The CDR3 DNA follows: TGTGCCACCAGTCGGGGAGGAGAGACCCAGTACTTC. Its translation: CATSRGGETQYF.

With regard to this clonotype: As an off-target read in a library built for alpha chains, this beta chain has a frequency of little significance. V gene TRBV21-1 combines with J gene TRBJ1-1; the table's D call TRBD1 went unverified against the DNA. TRBV21-1 is classified as a pseudogene. The CDR3 totals 21 residues. In nucleotides, the CDR3 is TGTGCCAGCAGCCCTCTCCGGGACAGGGTCATGTTGGACAGGGCAGACACTGAAGCTTTCTTT. Translated, it gives CASSPLRDRVMLDRADTEAFF.

With respect to this clonotype: With the library built for alpha chains, this beta chain is off target and its frequency is not meaningful. The V gene is TRBV27, the J gene TRBJ2-1, with D perhaps TRBD1 (6 bases). The V end lost 3 bases, the J end lost 7 bases, and 10 bases lay between the germline ends. This CDR3 spans 13 amino acids. Germline V lookup: CDR1 MNHEY, CDR2 SMNVEV (reference sequence). The DNA of the CDR3 is TGTGCCAGCAGTTTCACAGGGATTAATGAGCAGTTCTTC. Protein sequence: CASSFTGINEQFF.

As for this clonotype: The library was prepared for alpha chains; this beta chain is a stray read, so its frequency means little. This chain uses TRBV12-3 or TRBV12-4 with TRBJ2-4; TRBD1 matches 7 bases. J lost 8 bases, V lost 0 bases, and 7 bases had no gene match. The CDR3 runs to 15 residues. The CDR3: CASSLAETGRDIQYF. In DNA form, the CDR3 reads TGTGCCAGCAGTTTAGCCGAGACAGGGCGCGACATTCAGTACTTC.

This clonotype was counted a few times. Found in a library prepared for alpha chains, this beta chain is an off-target read, and its abundance has little meaning. The genes are TRBV12-3 or TRBV12-4 and TRBJ2-1; no firm D call. CDR3 length equals 12 residues. The V and J ends lost 6 bases and 5 bases respectively, with 8 bases between them. CDR3 protein: CASRGLNNEQFF. CDR3 DNA: TGTGCCAGCAGAGGGCTGAACAATGAGCAGTTCTTC.

Concerning this clonotype: The library was built for alpha chains, so this beta chain is an off-target read and its size means little. The chain links TRBV20-1 to TRBJ2-7, with 9 positions matching TRBD1. Germline CDR1 DFQATT, CDR2 SNEGSKA (reference sequence). Unmatched junction bases numbered 5, after V lost 6 bases and J lost 2 bases. The CDR3 totals 13 residues. The CDR3 region is CSALDRGPYEQYF. CDR3 nucleotides: TGCAGTGCCCTGGACAGGGGCCCCTACGAGCAGTACTTC.

About this clonotype itself: The library was built for alpha chains, so this beta chain is an off-target read and its size means little. In DNA form, the CDR3 reads TGTGCCAGCAGCCCCCGTCCTAGCTCCTACGAGCAGTACTTC. This encodes CASSPRPSSYEQYF. V usage is TRBV5-4 and J usage is TRBJ2-7; D gene unclear. This CDR3 is 14 amino acids long. Per germline, CDR1 SGHNT and CDR2 YYREEE (reference sequence). V was pared by 4 bases and J by 0 bases, with 11 bases between.

Comment on this clonotype: This beta chain appears as a stray read in a library generated for alpha chains; its size is not informative. This chain links TRBV2 with TRBJ2-7, with no clear D. The CDR3 totals 13 residues. The V and J ends lost 11 bases and 0 bases respectively, with 14 bases between them. Germline V gives CDR1 SNHLY, CDR2 FYNNEI. The CDR3: CASCAPISYEQYF. The CDR3 DNA sequence: TGTGCCTCTTGCGCGCCCATCTCCTACGAGCAGTACTTC.

To note about this clonotype: The library was designed around alpha chains, so this beta chain is a stray read whose abundance carries little weight. This chain uses TRBV5-6 with TRBJ2-1; D may be TRBD1 (6 bases). The CDR3 contains 13 residues. Germline V gives CDR1 SGHDT, CDR2 YYEEEE. Trimming stripped 1 base from V and 7 bases from J, with 9 bases between. CDR3: CASSLTGFNEQFF. As DNA, the CDR3 is TGTGCCAGCAGCTTGACAGGGTTTAATGAGCAGTTCTTC.

As regards this clonotype: Being off target in a library aimed at alpha chains, this beta chain has a size of little meaning. DNA for the CDR3: TGTGCCAGCAGCTCCCGCGGGGCGGCGAACACCGGGGAGCTGTTTTTT. Protein product: CASSSRGAANTGELFF. V usage is TRBV7-2 and J usage is TRBJ2-2, with D maybe TRBD2 (6 bases). The CDR3 is 16 amino acids. The V end lost 4 bases, the J end lost 0 bases, and 12 bases lay between the germline ends. Germline CDR1 reads SGHTA; CDR2 reads FQGNSA.

This clonotype was observed a few times. This beta chain represents an off-target read in a library built for alpha chains; its size is of limited meaning. The V gene is TRBV19, the J gene TRBJ2-3; 8 nucleotides agree with TRBD2. Germline V gene sequence: CDR1 LNHDA, CDR2 SQIVND (reference sequence). With 3 bases clipped from V and 7 bases from J, the junction kept 3 bases outside the gene matches. This CDR3 comprises 13 residues. The CDR3 nucleotides read TGTGCCAGTAGTATCGTAGCGGGGAATACGCAGTATTTT. Encoded protein: CASSIVAGNTQYF. The full variable domain, in which reference TRBV19 and TRBJ2-3 provide the parts outside the CDR3, is DGGITQSPKYLFRKEGQNVTLSCEQNLNHDAMYWYRQDPGQGLRLIYYSQIVNDFQKGDIAEGYSVSREKKESFPLTVTSAQKNPTAFYLCASSIVAGNTQYFGPGTRLTVL.

This clonotype was observed a few times. This beta chain lies outside the target of a library built for alpha chains; its clone size means little. The CDR3 coding sequence is TGTGCCAGCAGTGATCGGGAAATTAACACAGATACGCAGTATTTT. Protein sequence: CASSDREINTDTQYF. The gene calls are TRBV2 and TRBJ2-3; TRBD2 is a possible D gene (5 bases). CDR1 is SNHLY and CDR2 is FYNNEI in the germline V gene. The CDR3 spans 15 residues. V lost 3 bases, J lost 2 bases, and 12 bases lay in between.

For this clonotype: This beta chain represents an off-target read in a library built for alpha chains; its size is of limited meaning. The chain is built from TRBV20-1 and TRBJ2-7; 8 bases map to TRBD2. Germline CDR1 reads DFQATT; CDR2 reads SNEGSKA (reference sequence). The junction had 4 bases not matched to a gene; V was cut back by 4 bases and J by 2 bases. CDR3 length equals 13 residues. The CDR3 is CSATERGPYEQYF. The DNA for the CDR3 is TGCAGTGCTACTGAGCGGGGGCCCTACGAGCAGTACTTC.

To note about this clonotype: As an off-target read in a library built for alpha chains, this beta chain has a frequency of little significance. The genes are TRBV4-2 and TRBJ2-5, with 10 bases that match TRBD2. Germline V CDR1 and CDR2: LGHNA, YNFKEQ. Germline trimming cut 0 bases from V and 5 bases from J; bases unmatched to any gene: 6. The CDR3 totals 16 residues. CDR3 sequence: CASSQDGAGGLETQYF. In DNA, the CDR3 is TGTGCCAGCAGCCAAGATGGAGCGGGGGGGCTGGAGACCCAGTACTTC.

There are a few counts of this clonotype. Because this beta chain is a stray read in a library intended to capture alpha chains, its abundance should not be given much weight. The rearrangement uses TRBV14 and TRBJ2-1; 8 bases map to TRBD1. This CDR3 contains 15 residues. The germline CDR1 and CDR2 sequences are SGHDN and FVKESK. With 4 bases clipped from V and 4 bases from J, the junction kept 6 bases outside the gene matches. Written as DNA, the CDR3 is TGTGCCAGCAGCCCGCAGGGGGCGCGGTACAATGAGCAGTTCTTC. Residues: CASSPQGARYNEQFF.

A word on this clonotype: Little can be read into the size of this beta chain, an off-target read in a library designed for alpha chains. V usage is TRBV7-9 and J usage is TRBJ2-5; the match to TRBD1 covers 7 bases. Germline assignment: CDR1 SEHNR and CDR2 FQNEAQ (reference sequence). CDR3 size: 13 residues. V dropped 5 bases and J dropped 7; count of bases not matched to a gene: 7. The CDR3 spells CASSINRGATQYF. The CDR3 DNA reads as TGTGCCAGCAGCATTAACAGGGGCGCGACCCAGTACTTC. The variable domain in full, completed from reference TRBV7-9 and TRBJ2-5, reads DTGVSQNPRHKITKRGQNVTFRCDPISEHNRLYWYRQTLGQGPEFLTYFQNEAQLEKSRLLSDRFSAERPKGSFSTLEIQRTEQGDSAMYLCASSINRGATQYFGPGTRLLVL.

In its sample, this clonotype was seen a few times. The size of this beta chain means little, since it is a stray read in a library made for alpha chains. V gene TRBV29-1 combines with J gene TRBJ2-1; 10 bases map to TRBD1. V dropped 3 bases and J dropped 8; count of bases not matched to a gene: 4. CDR1 is SQVTM, CDR2 ANQGSEA, per germline. The CDR3 consists of 13 residues. The CDR3: CSVEGQGTYEQFF. The CDR3 DNA is TGCAGCGTTGAGGGACAGGGGACCTATGAGCAGTTCTTC.

There are a few counts of this clonotype. This beta chain turned up in a library designed for alpha chains; as an off-target read, its abundance says little. V usage is TRBV5-4 and J usage is TRBJ2-5, with D possibly matching TRBD1 (6 bases). The CDR3 extends over 14 amino acids. Germline V gives CDR1 SGHNT, CDR2 YYREEE (reference sequence). V was shortened by 1 base and J by 2 bases, with 9 bases between the two germline ends. The CDR3 DNA is TGTGCCAGCAGCTTGCTGGGGGCTCAAGAGACCCAGTACTTC. This codes for CASSLLGAQETQYF.

To note about this clonotype: This beta chain is an off-target read within a library intended for alpha chains, so its frequency means little. The chain uses TRBV20-1 and TRBJ2-7, with a weak D call TRBD1 (6 bases). Trimming removed 2 bases at V and 5 bases at J, with 16 bases between. This CDR3 has 14 amino acids. Germline CDR1 DFQATT, CDR2 SNEGSKA (reference sequence). CDR3 nucleotides: TGCAGTGCTAGAATTGGGTCAGGGGTCCACGAGCAGTACTTC. As protein: CSARIGSGVHEQYF.

To note about this clonotype: At one end the junction does not follow the germline gene, possibly because of a read error. This beta chain lies outside the target of a library built for alpha chains; its clone size means little. The J gene is TRBJ2-1, the V gene TRBV30, with D tentatively TRBD2 (5 bases). Germline loops: CDR1 GTSNPN, CDR2 SVGIG (reference sequence). The CDR3 runs to 14 residues. The CDR3 DNA reads TGTGCCTGGAAAGGTGCGGGCTCCCACAATGAGCAGTTCTTC. This gives the protein CAWKGAGSHNEQFF.

A word on this clonotype: In a library made to pick up alpha chains, this beta chain is a stray read with a size that means little. This rearrangement joins TRBV6-2 or TRBV6-3 to TRBJ2-4, with D unresolved. V lost 6 bases to trimming and J lost 6 bases, with 9 bases between them. Per germline, CDR1 MNHEY and CDR2 SVGEGT. The CDR3 has 12 amino acids. As DNA, the CDR3 is TGTGCCAGCAGCGCCACGGGAAACATTCAGTACTTC. Residues: CASSATGNIQYF.

About this clonotype itself: This beta chain was picked up by a library intended for alpha chains and is off target, so its count carries little meaning. This rearrangement joins TRBV23-1 to TRBJ2-6, with a tentative D call TRBD1 (5 bases). TRBV23-1 is recorded as an ORF, its role being uncertain. V was trimmed by 0 bases and J by 4 bases, leaving 16 bases between them. The CDR3 is 18 amino acids. The CDR3 loop is CASSQSIGETAGANVLTF. For the CDR3, the DNA is TGCGCCAGCAGTCAATCTATCGGAGAGACAGCCGGGGCCAACGTCCTGACTTTC.